The source of this T cell receptor (beta chain) is a study of T cells expressing NK-cell markers. With regard to this clonotype: As yet, its antigen is unknown.

From its re-call of the 5' RACE reads, TCRdb lists each CDR3 protein once, without DNA. The sample yields about 150,000 distinct CDR3 sequences, of which the top ten take up 30% to 45%. The CDR3 covers 14 residues. Germline V gene lookup returns CDR1 MNHNY and CDR2 SVGAGI (reference sequence). General study results and limits: HCMV specificity was not established for the expanded NKG2C+ T cell clones. Top CD8+ clonotypes included the dominant CD3+CD56+NKG2C+ clonotypes in roughly six donors.

This clonotype was obtained from a woman in her forties or fifties in good health. V usage is TRBV6-6 and J usage is TRBJ2-5. Sequences were obtained from blood T cells: a sorted CD56 or NKG2C T cell subset, CD4+ or CD8+ T cells, or bulk PBMC T cells (not recorded which). CDR3 sequence reads: CASSYSIDPETQYF.